The rows below give T cell receptor beta chains drawn from one sample of a study of T cell responses to AZD1222 COVID-19 vaccine. Repertoires were generated with immunoSEQ multiplex PCR, while TCRdb's copy carries only in-frame clones and drops some. The sample gives about 94,000 clones, 85% of which show up once; roughly 5% is in the top ten. This sample comprised peripheral blood, obtained 28 days after the second AZD1222 dose. The source of these receptors is an adult who received the AZD1222 COVID-19 vaccine. The CDR3 runs from the conserved cysteine through the conserved F or W. Each record gives: clone size, V gene, D gene, J gene, CDR3 protein, CDR3 DNA. A D gene is named only where the DNA matches it firmly. The size field is filled for only some rows; it gives once, few, many or a size class.

.	TRBV2	TRBD2	TRBJ2-5	CASSEPTGTSGRMWETQYF	TGTGCCAGCAGTGAACCAACGGGGACTAGCGGGAGGATGTGGGAGACCCAGTACTTC
once	TRBV6-2/TRBV6-3	.	TRBJ2-1	CASSYLAEQFF	TGTGCCAGCAGTTACCTCGCGGAGCAGTTCTTC
.	TRBV18	.	TRBJ2-7	CASQSSGEQYF	TGTGCCAGTCAATCTTCGGGCGAGCAGTACTTC
.	TRBV5-4	TRBD2	TRBJ2-7	CASSSAGTRTAEYF	TGTGCCAGCAGCTCGGCCGGGACTAGGACGGCGGAGTACTTC
.	TRBV4-1	TRBD1	TRBJ1-1	CASSQAGQGAGEAFF	TGCGCCAGCAGCCAAGCGGGGCAGGGGGCGGGTGAAGCTTTCTTT
.	TRBV6-5	.	TRBJ1-3	CASRIGHYSGNTIYF	TGTGCCAGCAGGATTGGGCACTACTCTGGAAACACCATATATTTT
.	TRBV3-1/TRBV3-2	TRBD2	TRBJ2-7	CASSQDLAGGLEQYF	TGTGCCAGCAGCCAAGATCTAGCGGGAGGGCTCGAGCAGTACTTC
.	TRBV11-2	.	TRBJ2-1	CASSLDGSSYNEQFF	TGTGCCAGCAGCCTTGACGGCAGCTCCTACAATGAGCAGTTCTTC
.	TRBV18	.	TRBJ2-2	CASSLPKTGNTGELFF	TGTGCCAGCTCTCTACCGAAGACAGGGAACACCGGGGAGCTGTTTTTT
.	TRBV7-2	.	TRBJ1-4	CASSPETGFNEKLFF	TGTGCCAGCAGCCCGGAGACAGGCTTTAATGAAAAACTGTTTTTT
.	TRBV29-1	.	TRBJ2-7	CSVELQGYEQYF	TGCAGCGTTGAACTGCAGGGCTACGAGCAGTACTTC
.	TRBV6-5	.	TRBJ1-6	CASSPRRTYNSPLHF	TGTGCCAGCAGCCCCCGGCGGACCTATAATTCACCCCTCCACTTT
.	TRBV27	.	TRBJ2-1	CASSPGGSYNEQFF	TGTGCCAGCAGTCCCGGGGGCTCCTACAATGAGCAGTTCTTC
.	TRBV6-5	.	TRBJ1-2	CASSYSAWDGYTF	TGTGCCAGCAGTTATTCGGCTTGGGATGGCTACACCTTC
.	TRBV28	TRBD1	TRBJ1-4	CASRRTGGNEKLFF	TGTGCCAGCAGGCGGACAGGGGGAAATGAAAAACTGTTTTTT
.	TRBV4-2	.	TRBJ2-7	CASSQGFAGEQYF	TGTGCCAGCAGCCAAGGGTTCGCCGGCGAGCAGTACTTC
.	TRBV14	.	TRBJ2-1	CASSQDRGKYYNEQFF	TGTGCCAGCAGCCAAGACCGGGGTAAATACTACAATGAGCAGTTCTTC
.	TRBV5-5	.	TRBJ2-1	CASSLMGAYNEQFF	TGTGCCAGCAGCCTAATGGGGGCCTACAATGAGCAGTTCTTC
once	TRBV6-5	.	TRBJ1-5	CASSYSSYGQPQHF	TGTGCCAGCAGTTACTCGAGCTACGGTCAGCCCCAGCATTTT
.	TRBV5-1	.	TRBJ2-3	CASSLDRRTQYF	TGCGCCAGCAGCTTGGACCGTCGTACGCAGTATTTT
few	TRBV19	TRBD1	TRBJ1-2	CASSARDRANYGYTF	TGTGCCAGTAGTGCCCGGGACAGAGCTAACTATGGCTACACCTTC
.	TRBV6-5	.	TRBJ2-1	CASRGVMSSYNEQFF	TGTGCCAGCCGGGGCGTGATGAGCTCCTACAATGAGCAGTTCTTC
.	TRBV29-1	.	TRBJ1-1	CSVRGGRENTEAFF	TGCAGCGTTAGGGGTGGACGGGAGAACACTGAAGCTTTCTTT
.	TRBV24-1	TRBD2	TRBJ2-1	CATSDPGPSGSSYNEQFF	TGTGCCACCAGTGATCCGGGGCCTAGCGGGAGCTCCTACAATGAGCAGTTCTTC
.	TRBV6-5	.	TRBJ1-4	CASAQVGEKLFF	TGTGCCAGCGCGCAAGTGGGGGAAAAACTGTTTTTT
.	TRBV9	TRBD2	TRBJ2-1	CASSVGLAGHNEQFF	TGTGCCAGCAGCGTGGGGCTAGCGGGCCACAATGAGCAGTTCTTC
.	TRBV7-2	.	TRBJ2-4	CASSPGTLSIAKNIQYF	TGTGCCAGCAGCCCTGGGACTCTCAGTATAGCCAAAAACATTCAGTACTTC
.	TRBV13	.	TRBJ2-3	CASSSGDTQYF	TGTGCCAGCAGCTCGGGGGATACGCAGTATTTT
.	TRBV6-5	.	TRBJ1-3	CASGVVGTSGNTIYF	TGTGCCAGCGGGGTGGTGGGGACCTCTGGAAACACCATATATTTT
.	TRBV12-3/TRBV12-4	.	TRBJ2-7	CASSLSGRHEQYF	TGTGCCAGCAGTTTATCCGGCAGGCACGAGCAGTACTTC
.	TRBV6-1	.	TRBJ1-1	CASSEGGGRGWNTEAFF	TGTGCCAGCAGTGAAGGAGGCGGGAGGGGGTGGAACACTGAAGCTTTCTTT
.	TRBV15	TRBD2	TRBJ2-1	CATSRDRASGYNNEQFF	TGTGCCACCAGCAGAGATAGGGCTAGCGGATATAACAATGAGCAGTTCTTC
.	TRBV5-5	TRBD2	TRBJ2-1	CASSLSAGGLYEQFF	TGTGCCAGCAGCTTGTCTGCGGGGGGGCTTTATGAGCAGTTCTTC
.	TRBV12-5	.	TRBJ2-1	CASGLGGASYNEQFF	TGTGCTAGTGGTTTGGGTGGGGCCTCCTACAATGAGCAGTTCTTC
.	TRBV4-1	.	TRBJ1-1	CASSNRRVNTEAFF	TGCGCCAGCAGCAATAGGAGGGTGAACACTGAAGCTTTCTTT
.	TRBV4-1	.	TRBJ2-7	CASSQVSDNYEQYF	TGCGCCAGCAGCCAAGTTTCGGACAACTACGAGCAGTACTTC
.	TRBV19	TRBD2	TRBJ2-7	CASSIRRRESYEQYF	TGTGCCAGTAGTATAAGAAGGCGGGAGAGCTACGAGCAGTACTTC
.	TRBV7-2	.	TRBJ2-1	CASSSAGIPGNEQFF	TGTGCCAGCAGCTCGGCCGGGATTCCTGGGAATGAGCAGTTCTTC
.	TRBV9	.	TRBJ2-3	CASSVGEVRWPDTQYF	TGTGCCAGCAGCGTAGGGGAGGTGAGATGGCCAGATACGCAGTATTTT
.	TRBV6-5	.	TRBJ2-3	CASSYGGALPTDTQYF	TGTGCCAGCAGTTACGGGGGGGCCCTTCCCACAGATACGCAGTATTTT
.	TRBV7-2	.	TRBJ1-2	CASSFSATTVGYTF	TGTGCCAGCAGCTTTTCGGCGACCACCGTGGGCTACACCTTC
.	TRBV6-4	TRBD2	TRBJ2-1	CASSPTSGSYNEQFF	TGTGCCAGCAGTCCTACTAGCGGGTCCTACAATGAGCAGTTCTTC
.	TRBV18	.	TRBJ1-2	CASSPGTSYGYTF	TGTGCCAGCTCACCCGGGACATCCTATGGCTACACCTTC